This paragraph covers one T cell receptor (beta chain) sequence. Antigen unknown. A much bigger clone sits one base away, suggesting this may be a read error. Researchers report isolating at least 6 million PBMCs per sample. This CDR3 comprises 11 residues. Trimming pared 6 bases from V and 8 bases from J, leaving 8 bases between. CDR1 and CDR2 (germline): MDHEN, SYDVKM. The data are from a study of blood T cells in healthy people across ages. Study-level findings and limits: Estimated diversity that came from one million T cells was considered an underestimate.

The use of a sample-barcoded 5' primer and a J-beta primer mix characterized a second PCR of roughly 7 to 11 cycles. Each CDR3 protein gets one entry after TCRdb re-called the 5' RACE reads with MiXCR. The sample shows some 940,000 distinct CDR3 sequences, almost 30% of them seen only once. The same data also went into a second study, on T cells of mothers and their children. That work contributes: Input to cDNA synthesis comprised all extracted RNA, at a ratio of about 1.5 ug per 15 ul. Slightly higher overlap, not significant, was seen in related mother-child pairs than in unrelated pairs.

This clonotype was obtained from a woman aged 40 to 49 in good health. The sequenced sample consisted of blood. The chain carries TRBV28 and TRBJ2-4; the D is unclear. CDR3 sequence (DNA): TGTGCCAGCAGGTTAGGTCACATTCAGTACTTC. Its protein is CASRLGHIQYF.